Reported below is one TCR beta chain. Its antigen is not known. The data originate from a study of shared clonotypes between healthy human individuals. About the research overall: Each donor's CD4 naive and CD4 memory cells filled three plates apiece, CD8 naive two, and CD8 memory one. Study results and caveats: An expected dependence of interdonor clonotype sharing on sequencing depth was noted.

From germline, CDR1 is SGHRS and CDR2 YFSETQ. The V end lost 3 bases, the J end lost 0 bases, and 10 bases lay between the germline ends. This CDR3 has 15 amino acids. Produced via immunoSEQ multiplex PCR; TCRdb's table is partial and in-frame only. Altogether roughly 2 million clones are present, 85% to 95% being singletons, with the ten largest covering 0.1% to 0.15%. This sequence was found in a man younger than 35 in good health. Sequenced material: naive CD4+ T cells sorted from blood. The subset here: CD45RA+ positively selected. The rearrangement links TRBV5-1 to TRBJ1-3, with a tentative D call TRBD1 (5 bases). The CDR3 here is CASSYLGGSGNTIYF. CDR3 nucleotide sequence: TGCGCCAGCAGCTACCTCGGGGGCTCTGGAAACACCATATATTTT.